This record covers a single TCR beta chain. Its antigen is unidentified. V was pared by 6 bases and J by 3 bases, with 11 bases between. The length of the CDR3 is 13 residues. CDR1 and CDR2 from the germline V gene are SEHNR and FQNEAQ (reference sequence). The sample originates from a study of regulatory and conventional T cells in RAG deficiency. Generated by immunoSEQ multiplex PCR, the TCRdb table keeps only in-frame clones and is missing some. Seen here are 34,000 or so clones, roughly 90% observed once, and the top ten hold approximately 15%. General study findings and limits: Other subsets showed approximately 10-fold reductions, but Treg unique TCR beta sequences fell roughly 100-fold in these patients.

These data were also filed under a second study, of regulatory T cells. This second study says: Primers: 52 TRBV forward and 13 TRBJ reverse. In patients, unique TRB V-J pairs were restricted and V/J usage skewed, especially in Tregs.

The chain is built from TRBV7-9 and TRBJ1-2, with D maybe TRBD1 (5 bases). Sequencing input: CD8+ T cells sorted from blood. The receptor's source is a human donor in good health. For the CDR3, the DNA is TGTGCCAGCAGTGACGGGACTGACTATGGCTACACCTTC. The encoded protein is CASSDGTDYGYTF. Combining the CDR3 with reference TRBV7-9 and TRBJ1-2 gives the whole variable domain DTGVSQNPRHKITKRGQNVTFRCDPISEHNRLYWYRQTLGQGPEFLTYFQNEAQLEKSRLLSDRFSAERPKGSFSTLEIQRTEQGDSAMYLCASSDGTDYGYTFGSGTRLTVV.